Included here is one TCR beta chain sequence, with context. Losses at the gene ends were 4 bases for V and 6 bases for J; bases not matched to a gene: 10. The CDR3 has 14 residues. From germline, CDR1 is GTSNPN and CDR2 SVGIG (reference sequence). Healthy Caucasians provided all donations. MiXCR was run by TCRdb on the 5' RACE reads, yielding one entry per CDR3 protein. The sample has under 250,000 distinct CDR3 sequences; roughly 13% are singletons. The data stem from a study of identical twins. The sample also formed part of further work on yellow fever vaccine responses in identical twins.

Sequencing was done on a sample of memory (CD45RO+) T cells sorted from blood. The chain employs TRBV30 and TRBJ2-7; 9 nucleotides match TRBD1. The TCR was taken from a young woman in good health. Here the CDR3 reads CAWNSGTGSLEQYF. CDR3 sequence (DNA): TGTGCCTGGAACTCCGGGACAGGGTCTCTCGAGCAGTACTTC.